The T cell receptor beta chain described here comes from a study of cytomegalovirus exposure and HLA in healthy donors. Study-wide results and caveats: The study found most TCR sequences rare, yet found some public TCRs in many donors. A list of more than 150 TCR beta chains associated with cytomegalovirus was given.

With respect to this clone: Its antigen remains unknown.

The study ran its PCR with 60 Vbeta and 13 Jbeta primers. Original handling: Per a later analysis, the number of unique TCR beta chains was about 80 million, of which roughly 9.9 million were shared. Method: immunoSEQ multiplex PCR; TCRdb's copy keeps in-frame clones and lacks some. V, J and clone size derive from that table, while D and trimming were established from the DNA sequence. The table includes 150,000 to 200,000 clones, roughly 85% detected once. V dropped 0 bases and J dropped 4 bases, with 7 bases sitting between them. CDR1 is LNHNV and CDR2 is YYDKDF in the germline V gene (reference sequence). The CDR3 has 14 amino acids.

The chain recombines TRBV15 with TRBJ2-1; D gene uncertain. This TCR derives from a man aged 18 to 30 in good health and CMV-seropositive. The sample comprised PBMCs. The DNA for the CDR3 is TGTGCCACCAGCAGAGATTCCGGGTACAATGAGCAGTTCTTC. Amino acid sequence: CATSRDSGYNEQFF.